The entry below gives a single TCR beta chain sequence along with its context. The junction departs from the called germline gene at one end, perhaps through a read error. This entry is derived from a study of blood T cell repertoires in COVID-19. The data were produced by immunoSEQ multiplex PCR, yet TCRdb's version contains in-frame clones alone and is incomplete. The repertoire includes about 130,000 clones, around four fifths of them detected once, and about a tenth sits in the top ten. The CDR3 runs to 14 residues. Germline-derived CDR1 and CDR2 are KGHSH and LQKENI. Sequencing input: peripheral blood. This clonotype originated in a man aged 35-49 years with active or convalescent COVID-19. The V and J genes are TRBV18 and TRBJ1-6; 8 nucleotides line up with TRBD1. The CDR3 DNA is TGTGCCAGCTCCCCACAGGGGGAGGGTTCACCCCTCCACTTT. It yields the protein CASSPQGEGSPLHF.